These T cell receptor beta chains were read from a single sample in a study of blood T cell repertoires in COVID-19. The protocol was immunoSEQ multiplex PCR, while the TCRdb copy is restricted to in-frame clones and leaves out a portion. In the table there are over 60,000 clones, about 92% of which are singletons. The sequencing input was peripheral blood. The receptors were gathered from a woman aged 80 or over with active or convalescent COVID-19. CDR3s include the opening cysteine and the closing phenylalanine or tryptophan. The D gene is left open where the match is weak. Size is omitted from some rows. Given values are once, few, many or a class for expanded clones.

size: .
V: TRBV5-1
D: .
J: TRBJ2-7
DNA: TGCGCCAGCAGCTTTGGACAAACGACCACCTACGAGCAGTACTTC
CDR3: CASSFGQTTTYEQYF

size: .
V: TRBV9
D: .
J: TRBJ2-7
DNA: TGTGCCAGCAGCCCACCTCCCGGGGACGAGCAGTACTTC
CDR3: CASSPPPGDEQYF

size: .
V: TRBV18
D: TRBD1
J: TRBJ2-1
DNA: TGTGCCAGCTCACCACAAGGGACAGGGGGCAACAATGAGCAGTTCTTC
CDR3: CASSPQGTGGNNEQFF

size: few
V: TRBV28
D: .
J: TRBJ1-3
DNA: TGTGCCAGCAGGGAACAGGGCTCTGGAAACACCATATATTTT
CDR3: CASREQGSGNTIYF

size: .
V: TRBV30
D: TRBD2
J: TRBJ2-1
DNA: TGTGCCTGGAGTGTACCCAGCGGGGACTACAATGAGCAGTTCTTC
CDR3: CAWSVPSGDYNEQFF

size: .
V: TRBV5-1
D: TRBD1
J: TRBJ2-3
DNA: TGCGCCAGCAGCTTCCGACAGGGGGCAGATACGCAGTATTTT
CDR3: CASSFRQGADTQYF

size: .
V: TRBV4-3
D: .
J: TRBJ2-5
DNA: TGCGCCAGCAGCCAAGCCAGGGTTGGCGAGACCCAGTACTTC
CDR3: CASSQARVGETQYF

size: .
V: TRBV14
D: .
J: TRBJ1-6
DNA: TGTGCCAGCAGCCAAAGTGGGGCATGGGGGGCACCCCTCCACTTT
CDR3: CASSQSGAWGAPLHF

size: .
V: TRBV18
D: .
J: TRBJ2-7
DNA: TGTGCCAGCTCTCCCATTCCTTCAGGGGTAGCCTACGAGCAGTACTTC
CDR3: CASSPIPSGVAYEQYF

size: .
V: TRBV5-1
D: TRBD1
J: TRBJ2-7
DNA: TGCGCCAGCAGCTTGAACAGGGGGTTCTACGAGCAGTACTTC
CDR3: CASSLNRGFYEQYF

size: .
V: TRBV21-1
D: .
J: TRBJ1-1
DNA: TGTGCCAGCAGCAAAAGGCTAGGGAACAGGGGTAGGAGGTACACTGAAGCTTTCTTT
CDR3: CASSKRLGNRGRRYTEAFF

size: .
V: TRBV6-5
D: .
J: TRBJ1-5
DNA: TGTGCCAGCAGTTACTCGGCGGGGAATCAGCCCCAGCATTTT
CDR3: CASSYSAGNQPQHF

size: once
V: TRBV19
D: .
J: TRBJ2-2
DNA: TGTGCCAGTAGTAACAGGGGGGGCACCGGGGAGCTGTTTTTT
CDR3: CASSNRGGTGELFF

size: .
V: TRBV15
D: TRBD1
J: TRBJ1-1
DNA: TGTGCCACCAGCAGATGGACAGGGCGGGCCACTGAAGCTTTCTTT
CDR3: CATSRWTGRATEAFF

size: .
V: TRBV4-2
D: .
J: TRBJ1-5
DNA: TGTGCCAGCAGCCAAGGCGGGAAGGTGGGTAATCAGCCCCAGCATTTT
CDR3: CASSQGGKVGNQPQHF

size: few
V: TRBV9
D: TRBD2
J: TRBJ2-7
DNA: TGTGCCAGCAGCCCGGCGGGGGGTTACGAGCAGTACTTC
CDR3: CASSPAGGYEQYF

size: .
V: TRBV6-5
D: .
J: TRBJ1-6
DNA: TGTGCCAGCAGTTATTCGGACACGGATAATTCACCCCTCCACTTT
CDR3: CASSYSDTDNSPLHF

size: .
V: TRBV6-4
D: TRBD2
J: TRBJ2-1
DNA: TGTGCCAGCAGTCTCCTAGCGGGGTACAATGAGCAGTTCTTC
CDR3: CASSLLAGYNEQFF

size: .
V: TRBV29-1
D: .
J: TRBJ1-4
DNA: TGCAGCGTTGAGATGGGCGAAAAACTGTTTTTT
CDR3: CSVEMGEKLFF

size: .
V: TRBV19
D: .
J: TRBJ2-7
DNA: TGTGCCAGTAGTATGGGTCTAGGGGCCTACGAGCAGTACTTC
CDR3: CASSMGLGAYEQYF

size: .
V: TRBV5-6
D: TRBD1
J: TRBJ1-4
DNA: TGTGCCAGCAGCACGGGACAGGGAGACGAAAAACTGTTTTTT
CDR3: CASSTGQGDEKLFF

size: .
V: TRBV30
D: .
J: TRBJ1-2
DNA: TGTGCCTGGAGGGCTCGGACAGCAGTTAGGAACTATGGCTACACCTTC
CDR3: CAWRARTAVRNYGYTF

size: .
V: TRBV5-6
D: .
J: TRBJ2-5
DNA: TGTGCCAGCAGCCCTGCGGCTACCCAAGAGACCCAGTACTTC
CDR3: CASSPAATQETQYF

size: .
V: TRBV5-1
D: .
J: TRBJ2-2
DNA: TGCGCCAGCAGCTTGGGGCGGGGGCCGAACACCGGGGAGCTGTTTTTT
CDR3: CASSLGRGPNTGELFF

size: .
V: TRBV6-6
D: TRBD1
J: TRBJ2-7
DNA: TGTGCCAGCAAAAGGGAGACAGGGATCACCTACGAGCAGTACTTC
CDR3: CASKRETGITYEQYF

size: .
V: TRBV18
D: .
J: TRBJ2-5
DNA: TGTGCCAGCTCACTGGGTGGAGTTTCTCAAGAGACCCAGTACTTC
CDR3: CASSLGGVSQETQYF